What follows are 11 T cell receptor beta chains derived from one specimen sequenced in a study of blood T cell repertoires in COVID-19. Sequenced by immunoSEQ multiplex PCR; TCRdb stores in-frame clones only, minus some. The data show more than 200,000 clones, 83% seen once. Sequencing was carried out using peripheral blood. The receptors come from a woman aged 40 to 50 with active or convalescent COVID-19.

This rearrangement joins TRBV7-2 to TRBJ1-4; D gene ambiguous. The V end lost 3 bases, the J end lost 2 bases, and 7 bases lay between the germline ends. Germline CDR1 reads SGHTA; CDR2 reads FQGNSA. The CDR3 sequence is 14 residues long. CDR3 sequence reads: CASSFSRTNEKLFF. DNA for the CDR3: TGTGCCAGCAGCTTTTCGAGGACTAATGAAAAACTGTTTTTT.

This sequence joins TRBV5-1 and TRBJ1-3; perhaps TRBD1 as D (5 bases). Germline values: CDR1 SGHRS, CDR2 YFSETQ. This CDR3 region has 18 residues. V lost 4 bases and J 4 bases, leaving 24 bases between the germline ends. CDR3 protein: CASSPVGGRNGAGNTIYF. CDR3 nucleotides: TGCGCCAGCAGCCCCGTCGGAGGGAGGAACGGGGCCGGAAACACCATATATTTT. The whole variable domain, remainder taken from reference TRBV5-1 and TRBJ1-3, is KAGVTQTPRYLIKTRGQQVTLSCSPISGHRSVSWYQQTPGQGLQFLFEYFSETQRNKGNFPGRFSGRQFSNSRSEMNVSTLELGDSALYLCASSPVGGRNGAGNTIYFGEGSWLTVV.

This clone was detected once. The V and J genes are TRBV18 and TRBJ2-7, with D possibly matching TRBD1 (5 bases). Trimming cost V 0 bases and J 3 bases, with 12 bases left between them. The CDR3 is made up of 15 amino acids. Germline V gene sequence: CDR1 KGHSH, CDR2 LQKENI. The CDR3 coding sequence is TGTGCCAGCTCACCACCGGGTAGGGGCGACTACGAGCAGTACTTC. Translation gives CASSPPGRGDYEQYF.

The chain links TRBV27 to TRBJ1-4; the D gene is possibly TRBD1 (5 bases). The CDR3 runs to 16 residues. Germline-derived CDR1 and CDR2 are MNHEY and SMNVEV (reference sequence). V lost 3 bases to trimming and J lost 8 bases, with 19 bases between them. The CDR3 region has the DNA TGTGCCAGCAGTTTTTACAGGAGCACGCGGCAGGAAAAACTGTTTTTT. Amino acids: CASSFYRSTRQEKLFF.

The chain has TRBV2 and TRBJ1-1, with 10 positions matching TRBD1. CDR1 and CDR2 (germline): SNHLY, FYNNEI. CDR3 length equals 16 residues. V shed 5 bases and J 1 base; nucleotides not matched to a gene: 7. CDR3 in amino acids: CASSLTGGAGNTEAFF. In DNA form, the CDR3 reads TGTGCCAGCAGTTTGACAGGGGGCGCTGGGAACACTGAAGCTTTCTTT.

The CDR3 bases are TGTGCCAGCAGTCCCCGAGGGAACTATGGCTACACCTTC. Translation gives CASSPRGNYGYTF. This chain links TRBV6-5 with TRBJ1-2; D is unclear. The length of the CDR3 is 13 residues. Deletions cut 5 bases from V and 2 bases from J, with 9 bases between. Germline V gene data show CDR1 as MNHEY and CDR2 as SVGAGI.

The J gene is TRBJ1-1, the V gene TRBV28, with D maybe TRBD1 (6 bases). CDR1 is MDHEN and CDR2 is SYDVKM in the germline V gene. The germline V and J ends were trimmed by 4 bases and 0 bases, with 21 bases remaining between them. The CDR3 contains 18 residues. CDR3 sequence reads: CASSSIFERGGLNTEAFF. CDR3 nucleotides: TGTGCCAGCAGTTCAATATTCGAACGGGGGGGCCTGAACACTGAAGCTTTCTTT.

The gene calls are TRBV7-3 and TRBJ2-5; 8 nucleotides line up with TRBD2. CDR1 is SGHTA and CDR2 is FQGTGA in the germline V gene. The CDR3 covers 15 residues. The J segment lost 5 bases and the V segment lost 5 bases, leaving 10 bases of the junction unmatched. In nucleotides, the CDR3 is TGTGCCAGCAGCAAAGGGGGGACTAGAGGGGAGACCCAGTACTTC. Its protein product is CASSKGGTRGETQYF.

The chain employs TRBV3-1 (or the pseudogene TRBV3-2) and TRBJ1-3, with TRBD1 matching 10 bases. V lost 4 bases, J lost 0 bases, and 0 bases stayed unmatched. The germline V gene has CDR1 LGHDT and CDR2 YNNKEL (reference sequence). This CDR3 is built from 15 residues. This CDR3 reads CASSRDRGSGNTIYF. The CDR3 DNA follows: TGTGCCAGCAGCCGGGACAGGGGCTCTGGAAACACCATATATTTT.

This clone has only one observation. The V call is TRBV12-5, the J call TRBJ1-5; a possible D gene is TRBD1 (5 bases). Germline V gene sequence: CDR1 LGHNT, CDR2 FRNRAP. Deletions cut 3 bases from V and 6 bases from J, with 9 bases between. The CDR3 is 13 residues long. The CDR3 nucleotides are TGTGCTAGTGGTTTAATGGGGCGTCAGCCCCAGCATTTT. Translation gives CASGLMGRQPQHF. The full variable domain, with the rest looked up from reference TRBV12-5 and TRBJ1-5, is DARVTQTPRHKVTEMGQEVTMRCQPILGHNTVFWYRQTMMQGLELLAYFRNRAPLDDSGMPKDRFSAEMPDATLATLKIQPSEPRDSAVYFCASGLMGRQPQHFGDGTRLSIL.

J is TRBJ1-4 and V is TRBV4-1; D gene unclear. The length of the CDR3 is 20 residues. V lost 0 bases and J 0 bases, leaving 20 bases between the germline ends. Per the germline V gene, CDR1 is MGHRA and CDR2 is YSYEKL. The CDR3, as DNA: TGCGCCAGCAGCCAAGATCGGTTTCTGGGCTCTTCAGCAACTAATGAAAAACTGTTTTTT. Protein: CASSQDRFLGSSATNEKLFF.